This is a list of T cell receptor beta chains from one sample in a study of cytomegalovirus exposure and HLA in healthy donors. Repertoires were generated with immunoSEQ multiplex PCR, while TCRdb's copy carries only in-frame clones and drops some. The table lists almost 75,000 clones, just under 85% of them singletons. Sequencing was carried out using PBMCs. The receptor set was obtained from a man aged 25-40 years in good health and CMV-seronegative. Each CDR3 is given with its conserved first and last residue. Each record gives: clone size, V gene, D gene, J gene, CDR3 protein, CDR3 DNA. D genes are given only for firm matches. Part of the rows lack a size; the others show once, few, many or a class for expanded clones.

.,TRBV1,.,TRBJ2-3,CTSNKRFKATDTQYF,TGCACCAGCAACAAGAGGTTCAAGGCCACAGATACGCAGTATTTT
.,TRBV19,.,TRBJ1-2,CASSISFGPGDYGYTF,.
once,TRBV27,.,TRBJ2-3,CASSRGADTQYF,TGTGCCAGCAGTCGCGGGGCAGATACGCAGTATTTT
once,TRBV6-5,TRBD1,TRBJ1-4,CASSLDRAANEKLFF,TGTGCCAGCAGCCTGGACAGGGCCGCTAATGAAAAACTGTTTTTT
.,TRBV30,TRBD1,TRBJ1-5,CAWGQVFDQPQHF,TGTGCCTGGGGACAGGTCTTCGATCAGCCCCAGCATTTT
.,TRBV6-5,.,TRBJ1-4,CASKTATNEKLFF,TGTGCCAGCAAGACAGCAACTAATGAAAAACTGTTTTTT
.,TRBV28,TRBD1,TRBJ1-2,CASSVSGGVYGYTF,TGTGCCAGCTCCGTGTCAGGGGGCGTCTATGGCTACACCTTC
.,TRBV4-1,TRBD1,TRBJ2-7,CASSQDPGQGYEQYF,TGCGCCAGCAGCCAAGATCCGGGACAGGGCTACGAGCAGTACTTC
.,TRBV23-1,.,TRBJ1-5,CASSPHRDSNQPQHF,TGCGCCAGCAGCCCTCACAGAGATAGCAATCAGCCCCAGCATTTT
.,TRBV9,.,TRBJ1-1,CASSVGVRAEAFF,TGTGCCAGCAGCGTAGGAGTCAGGGCAGAAGCTTTCTTT
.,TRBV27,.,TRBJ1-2,CASSSRNSYTF,TGTGCCAGCAGTTCCAGAAATAGCTACACCTTC
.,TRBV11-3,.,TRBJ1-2,CASSFKNYGYTF,TGTGCCAGCAGCTTTAAAAACTATGGCTACACCTTC
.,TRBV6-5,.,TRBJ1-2,CASSYLTGGLYGYTF,TGTGCCAGCAGTTACCTTACCGGGGGTCTCTATGGCTACACCTTC
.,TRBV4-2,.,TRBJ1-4,CASSQVGDEKLFF,TGTGCCAGCAGCCAAGTAGGGGATGAAAAACTGTTTTTT
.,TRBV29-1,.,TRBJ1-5,CSVALRGEPQHF,TGCAGCGTTGCTCTCAGGGGCGAACCCCAGCATTTT
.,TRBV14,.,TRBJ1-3,CASRHTGASGNTIYF,TGTGCCAGCAGGCACACTGGGGCCTCTGGAAACACCATATATTTT
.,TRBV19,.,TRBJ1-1,CASGAGRNTEAFF,TGTGCCAGTGGGGCAGGGCGGAACACTGAAGCTTTCTTT
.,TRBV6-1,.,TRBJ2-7,CASSEARRARRSYEQYF,TGTGCCAGCAGTGAAGCCCGCAGGGCCCGGCGCTCCTACGAGCAGTACTTC
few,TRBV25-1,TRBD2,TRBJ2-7,CASSESGGFYEQYF,TGTGCCAGCAGTGAGAGCGGGGGGTTCTACGAGCAGTACTTC
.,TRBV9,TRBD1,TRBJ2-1,CASSPETGVFYNEQFF,TGTGCCAGCAGCCCCGAGACAGGGGTTTTCTACAATGAGCAGTTCTTC
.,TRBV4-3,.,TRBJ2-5,CASSQDWRGGAGETQYF,TGCGCCAGCAGCCAAGATTGGAGAGGGGGGGCTGGGGAGACCCAGTACTTC
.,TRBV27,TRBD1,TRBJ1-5,CASSHRGDQPQHF,TGTGCCAGCAGCCACAGGGGCGATCAGCCCCAGCATTTT
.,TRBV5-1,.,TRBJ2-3,CASSPATDTDTQYF,TGCGCCAGCAGCCCTGCGACTGACACAGATACGCAGTATTTT